Listed here are 31 T cell receptor beta chains from one sample, sequenced in a study of CD8 T cells in ankylosing spondylitis. TCRdb re-called the 5' RACE reads with MiXCR, one entry per CDR3 protein. The sample has roughly 97,000 distinct CDR3 sequences; roughly 8.3% are singletons. The sample consisted of blood, either unsorted or a sorted T cell fraction (not recorded which). These TCRs come from a male donor with ankylosing spondylitis or in good health (not recorded which).

This clonotype was counted only a few times. The genes are TRBV12-5 and TRBJ2-7, with D possibly TRBD1 on 6 matching bases. The CDR3 is 14 residues long. The V and J ends lost 4 bases and 6 bases respectively, with 16 bases between them. The germline V gene has CDR1 LGHNT and CDR2 FRNRAP. CDR3 amino acids: CASGSQGIESEQYF. CDR3 nucleotide sequence: TGTGCTAGTGGTTCACAGGGAATTGAGTCCGAGCAGTACTTC.

This clonotype was seen a few times. The chain employs TRBV10-3 and TRBJ2-3; D is possibly TRBD1 (5 bases). The V end lost 3 bases, the J end lost 3 bases, and 7 bases lay between the germline ends. CDR3 length equals 13 residues. In germline, CDR1 is ENHRY, CDR2 SYGVKD. The chain's CDR3 is CAISDQGTDTQYF. The CDR3 DNA follows: TGTGCCATCAGTGATCAGGGAACAGATACGCAGTATTTT.

The chain couples TRBV11-1 to TRBJ1-1; a possible D gene is TRBD1 (5 bases). The germline V gene encodes CDR1 SGHAT and CDR2 FQDESV (reference sequence). The CDR3 consists of 15 residues. Trimming pared 4 bases from V and 4 bases from J, leaving 16 bases between. This CDR3 is CASSSGDRGGTEAFF. The CDR3 DNA reads as TGTGCCAGCAGCTCCGGGGACCGAGGTGGCACTGAAGCTTTCTTT.

This clonotype was detected only a few times. DNA of the CDR3: TGTGCCAGCAGCCAAGGGGGCCGGGAGACCCAGTACTTC. Its protein is CASSQGGRETQYF. The chain is built from TRBV7-9 and TRBJ2-5, with 7 nucleotides matching TRBD1. J gave up 5 bases and V 5 bases, and 5 bases lay outside the gene matches. Germline CDR1 and CDR2: SEHNR and FQNEAQ (reference sequence). This CDR3 region has 13 residues. Based on the CDR3 plus reference TRBV7-9 and TRBJ2-5, the full variable domain is DTGVSQNPRHKITKRGQNVTFRCDPISEHNRLYWYRQTLGQGPEFLTYFQNEAQLEKSRLLSDRFSAERPKGSFSTLEIQRTEQGDSAMYLCASSQGGRETQYFGPGTRLLVL.

This clonotype occurred many times. The chain employs TRBV7-2 and TRBJ2-3; the D gene is possibly TRBD1 (5 bases). Per germline, CDR1 SGHTA and CDR2 FQGNSA. The CDR3 runs to 15 residues. Trimming stripped 5 bases from V and 0 bases from J, with 12 bases between. This CDR3 reads CASSELGQSTDTQYF. The CDR3 nucleotides are TGTGCCAGCAGCGAATTGGGGCAGAGCACAGATACGCAGTATTTT. Filled out from reference TRBV7-2 and TRBJ2-3, the complete variable domain reads GAGVSQSPSNKVTEKGKDVELRCDPISGHTALYWYRQSLGQGLEFLIYFQGNSAPDKSGLPSDRFSAERTGGSVSTLTIQRTQQEDSAVYLCASSELGQSTDTQYFGPGTRLTVL.

This clonotype was seen at least ten times. This chain links TRBV18 with TRBJ1-1; perhaps TRBD1 as D (5 bases). The CDR3 loop spans 14 amino acids. Trimming stripped 6 bases from V and 1 base from J, with 12 bases between. Germline V gene data show CDR1 as KGHSH and CDR2 as LQKENI. CDR3: CASSTKGTNTEAFF. CDR3 DNA: TGTGCCAGCTCCACCAAGGGGACGAACACTGAAGCTTTCTTT.

This clonotype was seen repeatedly, ten times or more. The rearrangement uses TRBV12-3 or TRBV12-4 and TRBJ1-5; no reliable D call. This CDR3 is 12 amino acids long. Between the trimmed V and J ends, which lost 5 bases and 7 bases, there was a span of 9 bases. The CDR3 DNA follows: TGTGCCAGCAGTACTCTGGGCCAGCCCCAGCATTTT. Protein product: CASSTLGQPQHF.

This clonotype was found many times. CDR3 sequence: CSARPGRNNEKLFF. The CDR3 DNA follows: TGCAGTGCTAGGCCGGGACGGAATAATGAAAAACTGTTTTTT. V gene TRBV20-1 combines with J gene TRBJ1-4, with a weak D call TRBD1 (5 bases). The V end was cut by 3 bases, the J end by 4 bases, with 12 bases between. Germline CDR1 and CDR2: DFQATT and SNEGSKA (reference sequence). This CDR3 contains 14 residues.

This clonotype was recorded a few times. The gene calls are TRBV4-3 and TRBJ1-1, with unresolved D. This CDR3 has 13 residues. Germline CDR1 LGHNA, CDR2 YSLEER. V was pared by 3 bases and J by 1 base, with 6 bases between. As DNA, the CDR3 is TGCGCCAGCAGCCATCTGGGGAACACTGAAGCTTTCTTT. It yields the protein CASSHLGNTEAFF.

This clonotype was seen repeatedly, ten times or more. This chain uses TRBV6-4 with TRBJ2-3; TRBD2 agrees at 8 bases. V shed 4 bases and J 10 bases; nucleotides not matched to a gene: 10. The CDR3 length is 14 residues. Germline V gives CDR1 MRHNA, CDR2 SNTAGT. CDR3 region: CASSASRTSMSQYF. For the CDR3, the DNA is TGTGCCAGCAGTGCGTCCAGGACTAGCATGTCGCAGTATTTT.

V gene TRBV7-2 combines with J gene TRBJ1-2; weak D call: TRBD1 (5 bases). The CDR3 sequence is 15 residues long. The germline V and J ends were trimmed by 2 bases and 4 bases, with 14 bases remaining between them. Germline lookup yields CDR1 SGHTA and CDR2 FQGNSA. For the CDR3, the DNA is TGTGCCAGCAGCTTAAAAGTTGGGGGGAGCTATGGCTACACCTTC. Translated: CASSLKVGGSYGYTF.

This clonotype was recorded at least ten times. The J gene is TRBJ1-2, the V gene TRBV11-2; D is perhaps TRBD1 (5 bases). The CDR3 extends over 18 amino acids. V shed 2 bases and J shed 8 bases, with 27 bases lying between them. Germline CDR1 and CDR2: SGHAT and FQNNGV. CDR3 DNA sequence: TGTGCCAGCAGCTTAAACGGTCGAGGGGTCGGTCGATTTTTGGGCTACACCTTC. Amino acid sequence: CASSLNGRGVGRFLGYTF.

Of note for this clonotype: This may be a read error, as it is one base from a much larger clone. The V call is TRBV29-1, the J call TRBJ2-6; unclear D gene. This CDR3 is built from 16 residues. The V gene lost 5 bases and the J gene lost 0 bases, with 14 bases spanning the gap. Germline CDR1 and CDR2: SQVTM and ANQGSEA. The CDR3 is CSVSGRDSSGANVLTF. CDR3 nucleotides: TGCAGCGTTAGTGGTAGGGATAGCTCTGGGGCCAACGTCCTGACTTTC.

Only a few counts were recorded for this clonotype. This chain uses TRBV20-1 with TRBJ1-2; TRBD1 matches 9 bases. V lost 4 bases to trimming and J lost 4 bases; unmatched junction nucleotides: 10. Germline V gene lookup returns CDR1 DFQATT and CDR2 SNEGSKA (reference sequence). The CDR3 loop spans 15 amino acids. CDR3 residues: CSATNPGTGLYGYTF. The CDR3 DNA reads TGCAGTGCTACGAACCCCGGGACAGGGCTCTATGGCTACACCTTC.

In its sample, this clonotype was seen many times. The gene calls are TRBV11-2 and TRBJ2-7, with D possibly TRBD1 on 6 matching bases. The germline V and J ends were trimmed by 5 bases and 4 bases, with 18 bases remaining between them. The CDR3 sequence is 15 residues long. Germline V gene data show CDR1 as SGHAT and CDR2 as FQNNGV. Here the CDR3 reads CASSLVRQDIYEQYF. The CDR3 nucleotides read TGTGCCAGCAGCCTAGTGCGACAGGATATATACGAGCAGTACTTC. Filled out from reference TRBV11-2 and TRBJ2-7, the complete variable domain reads EAGVAQSPRYKIIEKRQSVAFWCNPISGHATLYWYQQILGQGPKLLIQFQNNGVVDDSQLPKDRFSAERLKGVDSTLKIQPAKLEDSAVYLCASSLVRQDIYEQYFGPGTRLTVT.

The V call is TRBV5-6, the J call TRBJ1-1; 8 nucleotides align to TRBD1. The V segment lost 4 bases and the J segment 9 bases; nucleotides outside the gene matches: 8. The CDR3 is made up of 13 amino acids. The germline gives CDR1 SGHDT, CDR2 YYEEEE. CDR3 protein: CASSPGQGHKAFF. The CDR3 DNA reads TGTGCCAGCAGCCCCGGACAGGGCCATAAAGCTTTCTTT. The variable domain in full, with the rest retrieved from reference TRBV5-6 and TRBJ1-1, is DAGVTQSPTHLIKTRGQQVTLRCSPKSGHDTVSWYQQALGQGPQFIFQYYEEEERQRGNFPDRFSGHQFPNYSSELNVNALLLGDSALYLCASSPGQGHKAFFGQGTRLTVV.

Ten or more counts support this clonotype. The J gene is TRBJ2-1, the V gene TRBV20-1; 10 bases align to TRBD1. CDR3 size: 15 residues. Germline CDR1 DFQATT, CDR2 SNEGSKA (reference sequence). V lost 3 bases and J lost 12; bases outside the gene matches: 14. DNA for the CDR3: TGCAGTGCTAGCACCCGGGACAGGGGTCGTGGTGGGCAGTTCTTC. Translating it yields CSASTRDRGRGGQFF.

About this clonotype: Since a much larger clone is just one base distant, this may be a read error. This rearrangement joins TRBV12-3 or TRBV12-4 to TRBJ2-3; 8 bases match TRBD2. This CDR3 is built from 16 residues. The CDR3 loop is CTSTKLAEYFTDTQYF. Written as DNA, the CDR3 is TGTACCAGCACCAAACTAGCGGAGTACTTCACAGATACGCAGTATTTT.

Ten or more counts support this clonotype. This rearrangement joins TRBV13 to TRBJ2-3; 7 nucleotides agree with TRBD2. The J segment lost 2 bases and the V segment lost 7 bases, leaving 15 bases of the junction unmatched. This CDR3 is built from 17 residues. Germline values: CDR1 PRHDT, CDR2 FYEKMQ (reference sequence). CDR3 bases: TGTGCCAGCAAAAGCGGGAACCGGAGACTTTCCACAGATACGCAGTATTTT. Translation gives CASKSGNRRLSTDTQYF.

The chain couples TRBV20-1 to TRBJ2-7; a possible D gene is TRBD1 (6 bases). The V gene's germline CDR1 is DFQATT and CDR2 SNEGSKA (reference sequence). The CDR3 loop spans 12 amino acids. The V and J ends lost 3 bases and 3 bases respectively, with 9 bases between them. The CDR3 DNA sequence: TGCAGTGCTAGTACAGGGTACTACGAGCAGTACTTC. As protein: CSASTGYYEQYF.

This clonotype occurred many times. The chain carries TRBV5-6 and TRBJ1-6; D remains ambiguous. The CDR3 is 12 amino acids. V shed 7 bases and J shed 7 bases, with 9 bases lying between them. The germline V gene encodes CDR1 SGHDT and CDR2 YYEEEE. The CDR3, as DNA: TGTGCCAGCCTCACGGGGAATTCACCCCTCCACTTT. This encodes CASLTGNSPLHF.

This clonotype occurred a few times. A much larger clone differs from this one at a single base, so this may be a read error. This chain connects TRBV27 to TRBJ2-7; perhaps TRBD1 as D (6 bases). Looked up from germline, CDR1 is MNHEY and CDR2 is SMNVEV (reference sequence). The CDR3 is 12 amino acids. V lost 7 bases and J 5 bases, leaving 12 bases between the germline ends. The CDR3 sequence: CASKPQGNEQYF. The CDR3 bases are TGTGCCAGCAAACCACAGGGCAACGAGCAGTACTTC.

This clonotype has only a few counts. The rearrangement joins TRBV12-3 or TRBV12-4 to TRBJ2-2; 10 bases line up with TRBD2. This CDR3 contains 17 residues. Trimming took 7 bases from V and 9 from J; bases not matched to a gene: 17. The CDR3 region is CASTLGPSGGPPRELFF. The CDR3 DNA sequence: TGTGCCAGCACCCTTGGGCCTAGCGGGGGTCCACCCAGGGAGCTGTTTTTT.

The sample holds many counts of this clonotype. The V gene is TRBV5-1, the J gene TRBJ2-1; D is unresolved. Germline CDR1 SGHRS, CDR2 YFSETQ. CDR3 size: 11 residues. The germline V and J ends were trimmed by 0 bases and 12 bases, with 7 bases remaining between them. CDR3 DNA: TGCGCCAGCAGCTTGGACCGAGGGCAGTTCTTC. Its translation is CASSLDRGQFF.

This clonotype was seen at least ten times. The rearrangement uses TRBV12-3 or TRBV12-4 and TRBJ2-7, with 7 bases matching TRBD1. There are 12 residues in the CDR3. V dropped 6 bases and J dropped 7; count of bases not matched to a gene: 6. The chain's CDR3 is CASRSGGEEQYF. DNA of the CDR3: TGTGCCAGCAGGTCAGGGGGTGAAGAGCAGTACTTC.

This clonotype came up many times. This chain connects TRBV6-6 to TRBJ2-3; no reliable D call. The V end lost 2 bases, the J end lost 2 bases, and 8 bases lay between the germline ends. The CDR3 contains 14 residues. From germline, CDR1 is MNHNY and CDR2 SVGAGI (reference sequence). The CDR3 loop reads CASSYTANTDTQYF. CDR3 nucleotide sequence: TGTGCCAGCAGTTACACGGCCAACACAGATACGCAGTATTTT.

This clonotype has ten or more counts. This sequence joins TRBV12-3 or TRBV12-4 and TRBJ2-1; D unresolved. The CDR3 contains 14 residues. V was shortened by 6 bases and J by 0 bases, with 9 bases between the two germline ends. The CDR3 coding sequence is TGTGCCAGCAGCCGCCCTAGCTCCTACAATGAGCAGTTCTTC. As protein: CASSRPSSYNEQFF.

In this sample, this clonotype turned up many times. This chain connects TRBV12-3 or TRBV12-4 to TRBJ2-2; possible D gene TRBD2, 5 bases. The CDR3 contains 14 residues. V was trimmed by 4 bases and J by 5 bases, leaving 11 bases between them. The CDR3 DNA sequence: TGTGCCAGCAGTTCTGGGAGCAGGACCGGGGAGCTGTTTTTT. Protein sequence: CASSSGSRTGELFF.

The chain uses TRBV12-3 or TRBV12-4 and TRBJ2-2, with D unclear. CDR3 length equals 15 residues. V was trimmed by 2 bases and J by 0 bases, leaving 7 bases between them. This CDR3 reads CASSLPESNTGELFF. The CDR3 nucleotides are TGTGCCAGCAGTTTACCAGAGTCGAACACCGGGGAGCTGTTTTTT.

The chain employs TRBV20-1 and TRBJ2-2; possibly TRBD2 for D (6 bases). Germline V CDR1 and CDR2: DFQATT, SNEGSKA (reference sequence). Deletions cut 5 bases from V and 0 bases from J, with 16 bases between. The CDR3 runs 16 residues. The CDR3, as DNA: TGCAGTGCTCAACTCATAGGGGACTCGAACACCGGGGAGCTGTTTTTT. This translates into CSAQLIGDSNTGELFF.

As to this clonotype: Possible read error: a much larger clone is one base away. The rearrangement uses TRBV6-1 and TRBJ2-5; D unresolved. The CDR3 runs to 13 residues. V shed 5 bases and J shed 2 bases, with 9 bases lying between them. Germline CDR1 and CDR2: MNHNS and SASEGT. The CDR3 coding sequence is TGTGCCAGCAGTATGGTGGAACAAGAGACCCAGTACTTC. It yields the protein CASSMVEQETQYF.